These 6 T cell receptor beta chains came from one sample sequenced in a study of beta chain features in type 1 diabetes. As every portion of the isolated RNA was reverse transcribed, the sequencing read expressed TCRB transcripts. Using immunoSEQ multiplex PCR, the repertoire was profiled, and TCRdb retains in-frame clones only, with some absent. The profile shows about 290,000 clones, 8% of them singletons. The sequencing sample was made of central memory CD4+ T cells from blood. These receptors originate from a woman aged 18-35 years in good health.

Only a few counts were recorded for this clone. This chain uses TRBV9 with TRBJ1-1; no reliable D call. The CDR3 is made up of 15 amino acids. Germline CDR1 reads SGDLS; CDR2 reads YYNGEE. Trimming stripped 0 bases from V and 3 bases from J, with 12 bases between. CDR3 in DNA: TGTGCCAGCAGCGTAGACAAGGACTCGGACACTGAAGCTTTCTTT. It is translated as CASSVDKDSDTEAFF.

Remarks on this clone: Just one base apart from a much larger clone, this may be a read error. The chain employs TRBV7-3 and TRBJ2-6; D is ambiguous. The length of the CDR3 is 13 residues. The V gene lost 6 bases and the J gene lost 0 bases, with 3 bases spanning the gap. Germline assignment: CDR1 SGHTA and CDR2 FQGTGA. CDR3 amino acids: CASSDSGANVLTF. The DNA for the CDR3 is TGTGCCAGCAGTGACTCTGGGGCCAACGTCCTGACTTTC.

This sequence joins TRBV5-1 and TRBJ1-6, with a weak D call TRBD1 (6 bases). This CDR3 has 18 residues. Trimming took 3 bases from V and 1 from J, leaving 17 bases between them. Germline V gives CDR1 SGHRS, CDR2 YFSETQ. CDR3 residues: CASSYEVQGGSYNSPLHF. The DNA of the CDR3 is TGCGCCAGCAGCTATGAAGTACAGGGAGGGTCCTATAATTCACCCCTCCACTTT.

CDR3 in DNA: TGTGCCAGCTCACCATACGCTAGCGGTAGCACAGATACGCAGTATTTT. Amino acid sequence: CASSPYASGSTDTQYF. This chain links TRBV18 with TRBJ2-3; TRBD2 matches 7 bases. V was clipped by 2 bases and J by 0 bases; unmatched bases: 5. The CDR3 covers 16 residues. Germline values: CDR1 KGHSH, CDR2 LQKENI.

This clone was seen a few times. The J gene is TRBJ2-5, the V gene TRBV7-6, with D possibly being TRBD1 (5 bases). Germline lookup yields CDR1 SGHVS and CDR2 FNYEAQ. V gave up 5 bases and J gave up 5 bases, with 12 bases separating them. The CDR3 is 13 amino acids. CDR3 sequence reads: CASSRRGRETQYF. The CDR3 bases are TGTGCCAGCAGCAGAAGGGGAAGGGAGACCCAGTACTTC. The full variable domain, its missing parts supplied by reference TRBV7-6 and TRBJ2-5, is GAGVSQSPRYKVTKRGQDVALRCDPISGHVSLYWYRQALGQGPEFLTYFNYEAQQDKSGLPNDRFSAERPEGSISTLTIQRTEQRDSAMYRCASSRRGRETQYFGPGTRLLVL.

This clone was picked up a small number of times. The gene calls are TRBV27 and TRBJ2-3, with 8 bases identical to TRBD1. The V segment lost 4 bases and the J segment 5 bases; nucleotides outside the gene matches: 8. The length of the CDR3 is 15 residues. Germline CDR1 and CDR2: MNHEY and SMNVEV (reference sequence). The CDR3 here is CASSWRQGAGDTQYF. The CDR3 nucleotides read TGTGCCAGCAGTTGGAGGCAGGGGGCTGGAGATACGCAGTATTTT.